The clone carrying this TCR beta chain was seen a single time. The target antigen is unknown. Libraries were prepared by immunoSEQ multiplex PCR; TCRdb keeps only in-frame clonotypes and omits some of them. The table lists nearly 20,000 clones, 82% of them singletons, with about 11% in the top ten. V dropped 3 bases and J dropped 0 bases, with 18 bases sitting between them. Per the germline V gene, CDR1 is SGDLS and CDR2 is YYNGEE. The length of the CDR3 is 17 residues. The sample is drawn from a study of somatic mutations in cytotoxic T cells in rheumatoid arthritis. Study information: Selected T-cell populations stained with V beta antibodies were isolated by flow sorting to nearly 100% purity; these included V beta1+ cells subjected to TCRB sequencing.

Positive magnetic bead selection separated CD4+ and CD8+ cells, and flow cytometry confirmed purity. Overall study results and limits: Statistical analysis of the slight TRBV07 underrepresentation in rheumatoid arthritis patients did not adjust for multiple comparisons.

The TCR sequence derives from a woman in her forties or fifties in good health. Sequencing used CD8+ T cells sorted from blood. The chain uses TRBV9 and TRBJ1-1, with a tentative D call TRBD1 (6 bases). Here the CDR3 DNA reads TGTGCCAGCAGCGCTCGTCCCGTGGGGGCTATGAACACTGAAGCTTTCTTT. Protein: CASSARPVGAMNTEAFF.